The sequence of this TCR beta chain was determined in a study of shared clonotypes between healthy human individuals. Clones were sequenced by immunoSEQ multiplex PCR, and TCRdb holds only the in-frame ones, with some missing. Of hundreds of thousands of clones in the sample, roughly 95% were seen once. Selected positively for CCR7 and CD45RO-negative, naive CD8 cells excluded terminally differentiated effector memory CD45RA+ cells. Germline V gene lookup returns CDR1 MNHEY and CDR2 SMNVEV (reference sequence). The CDR3 has 14 amino acids. In regard to this clone: One end of the junction does not line up with germline, which may come from a read error.

J is TRBJ1-4 and V is TRBV27; 8 bases align to TRBD1. Sequenced: naive CD8+ T cells sorted from blood. This TCR came from a woman under 40 in good health. The CDR3 DNA sequence: TGTGCCAGCAGTCTATCAGGGGGCAGGGAAAAACTGTTTTTT. It translates to CASSLSGGREKLFF.